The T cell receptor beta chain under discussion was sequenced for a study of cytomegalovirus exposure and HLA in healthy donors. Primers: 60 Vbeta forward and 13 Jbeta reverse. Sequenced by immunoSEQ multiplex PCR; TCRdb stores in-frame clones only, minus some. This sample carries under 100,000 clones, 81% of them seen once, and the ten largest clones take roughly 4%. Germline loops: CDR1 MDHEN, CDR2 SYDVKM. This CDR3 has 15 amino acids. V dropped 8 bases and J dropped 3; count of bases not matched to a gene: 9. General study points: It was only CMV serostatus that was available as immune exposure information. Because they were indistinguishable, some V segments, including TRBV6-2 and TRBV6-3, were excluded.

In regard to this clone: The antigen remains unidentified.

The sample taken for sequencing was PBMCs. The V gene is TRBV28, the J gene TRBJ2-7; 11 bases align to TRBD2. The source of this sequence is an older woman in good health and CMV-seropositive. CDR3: CASYSSGTSGYEQYF. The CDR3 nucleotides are TGTGCCAGCTACTCGTCCGGGACTAGCGGCTACGAGCAGTACTTC.